This is a list of T cell receptor beta chains from one sample in a study of CD8 T cells in ankylosing spondylitis. MiXCR, run by TCRdb on the 5' RACE reads, gives a single entry per CDR3 protein. The top ten clones hold over 10% of a sample with about 400,000 distinct CDR3 sequences, roughly 22% of them seen once. The sample consisted of blood, either unsorted or a sorted T cell fraction (not recorded which). The receptors derive from a male donor with ankylosing spondylitis or in good health (not recorded which). Both conserved end residues are part of each CDR3. The order of the fields is V gene, J gene, clone size, D gene, CDR3 protein, CDR3 DNA. D genes are given only for firm matches. Not every row has a clone size; where given, it reads once, few, many or a size class.

TRBV20-1	TRBJ2-2	NA	NA	CSAHTQGGLFF	TGCAGTGCTCATACGCAAGGGGGGCTGTTTTTT
TRBV19	TRBJ1-1	few	NA	CASSISSNTEAFF	TGTGCCAGTAGTATTTCAAGCAACACTGAAGCTTTCTTT
TRBV11-1	TRBJ2-5	NA	TRBD2	CASSPEAGLAGAHRYQETQYF	TGTGCCAGCAGCCCCGAAGCGGGACTAGCGGGGGCACACCGGTACCAAGAGACCCAGTACTTC
TRBV28	TRBJ2-3	NA	NA	CASSLREADTQYF	TGTGCCAGCAGTTTACGAGAGGCAGATACGCAGTATTTT
TRBV29-1	TRBJ2-2	few	TRBD1	CSVWGQGLSTSTGELFF	TGCAGCGTCTGGGGACAGGGCCTATCCACTAGCACCGGGGAGCTGTTTTTT
TRBV7-9	TRBJ1-1	NA	NA	CASSGLGTEAFF	TGTGCCAGCAGCGGTCTTGGCACTGAAGCTTTCTTT
TRBV12-3/TRBV12-4	TRBJ2-4	NA	TRBD1	CASSSGQGLAKNIQYF	TGTGCCAGCAGCTCAGGACAGGGATTAGCCAAAAACATTCAGTACTTC
TRBV7-9	TRBJ2-3	few	NA	CASSVTDEPPSTDTQYF	TGTGCCAGCAGCGTGACAGATGAGCCCCCTAGCACAGATACGCAGTATTTT
TRBV12-3/TRBV12-4	TRBJ2-1	NA	NA	CASSLLAGSYNEQFF	TGTGCCAGCAGTTTGTTGGCAGGGTCCTACAATGAGCAGTTCTTC
TRBV11-2	TRBJ2-2	NA	NA	CASGLELGLAVTGELFF	TGTGCCAGCGGCTTAGAATTGGGGCTAGCCGTCACCGGGGAGCTGTTTTTT
TRBV12-3/TRBV12-4	TRBJ2-7	many	NA	CASSSTGFEQYF	TGTGCCAGCAGTTCCACAGGGTTTGAGCAGTACTTC
TRBV12-3/TRBV12-4	TRBJ2-2	few	NA	CASSSTSNTGELFF	TGTGCCAGCAGCTCTACGTCGAACACCGGGGAGCTGTTTTTT
TRBV7-8	TRBJ2-2	NA	NA	CASSLAAGAYTGELFF	TGTGCCAGCAGCTTAGCGGCAGGGGCCTACACCGGGGAGCTGTTTTTT
TRBV29-1	TRBJ2-7	NA	TRBD2	CSVGLAVSYEQYF	TGCAGCGTTGGGCTAGCGGTCTCCTACGAGCAGTACTTC
TRBV20-1	TRBJ1-6	NA	NA	CSATPWGGEISPLHF	TGCAGTGCTACCCCCTGGGGAGGGGAGATTAGCCCCCTCCACTTT
TRBV3-1	TRBJ2-2	NA	NA	CASSPGPGLLETGELFF	TGTGCCAGCAGCCCGGGGCCGGGGCTCCTGGAGACCGGGGAGCTGTTTTTT
TRBV29-1	TRBJ2-1	few	NA	CSAQGGGLYNEQFF	TGCAGCGCACAGGGCGGGGGCCTATACAATGAGCAGTTCTTC
TRBV7-2	TRBJ2-5	NA	TRBD2	CASSLFSGGPQETQYF	TGTGCCAGCAGCTTATTTAGCGGGGGCCCACAAGAGACCCAGTACTTC
TRBV27	TRBJ2-5	NA	TRBD2	CASSLYSGGALETQYF	TGTGCCAGCAGTTTATATAGCGGGGGGGCCCTTGAGACCCAGTACTTC
TRBV20-1	TRBJ2-3	few	TRBD2	CSARDRGVPSGGTDTQYF	TGCAGTGCTAGAGATCGGGGGGTACCCTCGGGAGGGACAGATACGCAGTATTTT
TRBV27	TRBJ2-1	NA	TRBD2	CASSTGGEQFF	TGTGCCAGCAGTACGGGGGGTGAGCAGTTCTTC
TRBV7-8	TRBJ2-5	NA	TRBD1	CASSAGTGAYQETQYF	TGTGCCAGCAGCGCAGGGACAGGGGCTTACCAAGAGACCCAGTACTTC
TRBV6-2/TRBV6-3	TRBJ2-7	few	TRBD2	CASREGEETYEQYF	TGTGCCAGCCGGGAGGGGGAAGAAACCTACGAGCAGTACTTC
TRBV29-1	TRBJ2-3	few	NA	CSVWDSSTDTQYF	TGCAGCGTTTGGGACTCCAGCACAGATACGCAGTATTTT
TRBV2	TRBJ2-2	NA	TRBD1	CASNLGQGVGELFF	TGTGCCAGCAACCTGGGACAGGGGGTCGGGGAGCTGTTTTTT
TRBV11-1	TRBJ2-2	few	TRBD1	CASSMTGDTGELFF	TGTGCCAGCAGCATGACAGGGGACACCGGGGAGCTGTTTTTT
TRBV20-1	TRBJ2-3	few	TRBD1	CSARPLGQGADTQYF	TGCAGTGCTAGACCCCTTGGACAGGGGGCAGATACGCAGTATTTT
TRBV6-5	TRBJ2-7	NA	NA	CASSWAGEQYF	TGTGCCAGCAGTTGGGCCGGTGAGCAGTACTTC
TRBV6-1	TRBJ2-3	NA	TRBD2	CASSDGTSGILSTDTQYF	TGTGCCAGCAGTGACGGGACTAGCGGGATTCTTAGCACAGATACGCAGTATTTT
TRBV14	TRBJ2-1	few	TRBD2	CASSQGDYPSSYNEQFF	TGTGCCAGCAGCCAGGGGGACTACCCGAGCTCCTACAATGAGCAGTTCTTC
TRBV30	TRBJ2-7	NA	NA	CAWNRDSYEQYF	TGTGCCTGGAACAGGGATTCCTACGAGCAGTACTTC
TRBV12-3/TRBV12-4	TRBJ1-3	NA	NA	CASSGADSGNTIYF	TGTGCCAGCAGCGGGGCAGACTCTGGAAACACCATATATTTT
TRBV12-3/TRBV12-4	TRBJ2-1	NA	TRBD2	CASGTGGGWNEQFF	TGTGCCAGCGGTACTGGCGGGGGGTGGAATGAGCAGTTCTTC
TRBV24-1	TRBJ2-2	few	NA	CATQGSGELFF	TGTGCCACCCAAGGCTCCGGGGAGCTGTTTTTT
TRBV27	TRBJ2-3	NA	NA	CASNNYLGDTQYF	TGTGCCAGCAACAACTATCTGGGAGATACGCAGTATTTT
TRBV27	TRBJ1-5	few	NA	CASSPLWGHQPQHF	TGTGCCAGCAGCCCCCTGTGGGGGCATCAGCCCCAGCATTTT
TRBV12-3/TRBV12-4	TRBJ2-7	NA	TRBD2	CASRTASGLDEQYF	TGTGCCAGTAGAACTGCTAGCGGTCTCGACGAGCAGTACTTC
TRBV12-3/TRBV12-4	TRBJ2-7	NA	NA	CASSFGGGEQYF	TGTGCCAGCAGTTTCGGGGGTGGCGAGCAGTACTTC
TRBV7-9	TRBJ1-1	few	NA	CASSSATGLNTEAFF	TGTGCCAGCAGTTCCGCGACAGGATTGAACACTGAAGCTTTCTTT
TRBV27	TRBJ2-7	NA	NA	CASSFGLPGDEQYF	TGTGCCAGCAGTTTCGGACTACCAGGTGACGAGCAGTACTTC
TRBV12-3/TRBV12-4	TRBJ2-1	few	NA	CASRRTAYNEQFF	TGTGCCAGCAGGAGGACAGCCTACAATGAGCAGTTCTTC
TRBV6-5	TRBJ2-1	NA	NA	CASSYDAGLSSYNEQFF	TGTGCCAGCAGTTACGATGCGGGACTCAGCTCCTACAATGAGCAGTTCTTC
TRBV6-6	TRBJ2-7	few	NA	CASSPTGPEQYF	TGTGCCAGCAGCCCAACAGGCCCCGAGCAGTACTTC
TRBV12-3/TRBV12-4	TRBJ1-5	NA	NA	CASSLTLREPQHF	TGTGCCAGCAGTTTAACCCTAAGGGAGCCCCAGCATTTT
TRBV4-2	TRBJ2-7	NA	NA	CASSQDAIQEQYF	TGTGCCAGCAGCCAAGATGCAATTCAAGAGCAGTACTTC
TRBV11-2	TRBJ2-5	NA	TRBD2	CASSQSSGAFGTQYF	TGTGCCAGCAGCCAATCTAGCGGCGCATTCGGGACCCAGTACTTC
TRBV10-3	TRBJ1-1	NA	NA	CAISPRPQNTEAFF	TGTGCCATCAGCCCCAGGCCCCAGAACACTGAAGCTTTCTTT
TRBV12-3/TRBV12-4	TRBJ2-1	few	TRBD2	CASTTGGGDEQFF	TGTGCCAGCACCACCGGGGGGGGCGATGAGCAGTTCTTC
TRBV28	TRBJ2-3	NA	TRBD1	CASTLETGAASLTDTQYF	TGTGCCAGCACCCTGGAGACAGGGGCCGCATCCCTCACAGATACGCAGTATTTT